This T cell receptor (beta chain) appears in the sequencing data of a study of blood T cell repertoires in COVID-19. Everyone who took part was 18 to 89 years old, and they came from about two dozen US areas. Either two negative PCRs, clearance, or symptom resolution qualified Cohort 3 donors as recovered. The V gene's germline CDR1 is LNHNV and CDR2 YYDKDF (reference sequence). V was pared by 1 base and J by 2 bases, with 5 bases of the junction left unmatched. The CDR3 is made up of 16 amino acids. Clones were sequenced by immunoSEQ multiplex PCR, and TCRdb holds only the in-frame ones, with some missing. The sample holds around 250,000 clones; about nine tenths are singletons and the top ten take roughly 16%.

Sequenced: PBMCs or T cells enriched from blood (not recorded which). The TCR originated in a young man who had recovered from COVID-19. The rearrangement links TRBV15 to TRBJ2-3; 8 nucleotides align to TRBD2. For the CDR3, the DNA is TGTGCCACCAGCAGAGCGGCTAGCGGGTTCACAGATACGCAGTATTTT. Residues: CATSRAASGFTDTQYF.